Below are 25 T cell receptor beta chains sequenced from a single sample in a study of regulatory dendritic cells for organ transplantation. The data were produced by immunoSEQ multiplex PCR, yet TCRdb's version contains in-frame clones alone and is incomplete. The table shows 5,500 to 7,000 clones, with 60% to 65% occurring only once. Sequencing was done on a sample of memory CD8+ T cells from blood. As to subset: CD45RO+ memory T cells. These TCRs come from a human donor in good health.

The J gene is TRBJ1-3, the V gene TRBV4-2; D is possibly TRBD1 (5 bases). Germline V gene sequence: CDR1 LGHNA, CDR2 YNFKEQ. The length of the CDR3 is 16 residues. V gave up 2 bases and J gave up 0 bases, with 11 bases separating them. CDR3 sequence: CASSQTLGDSGNTIYF. The CDR3 nucleotides read TGTGCCAGCAGCCAAACCTTAGGGGACTCTGGAAACACCATATATTTT.

V usage is TRBV10-3 and J usage is TRBJ2-4; 9 bases are a match to TRBD1. Looked up from germline, CDR1 is ENHRY and CDR2 is SYGVKD. This CDR3 region has 15 residues. V shed 2 bases and J 4 bases; nucleotides not matched to a gene: 3. As DNA, the CDR3 is TGTGCCATCAGTGAGGCGGGACAGGGTAAAAACATTCAGTACTTC. It codes for CAISEAGQGKNIQYF.

The chain combines TRBV27 with TRBJ1-4, with 8 bases fitting TRBD1. Germline CDR1 and CDR2: MNHEY and SMNVEV (reference sequence). The J segment lost 10 bases and the V segment lost 8 bases, leaving 9 bases of the junction unmatched. This CDR3 spans 13 amino acids. This chain's CDR3 is CASLDRERRKLFF. As DNA, the CDR3 is TGTGCCAGCCTGGACAGGGAAAGGCGAAAACTGTTTTTT.

The chain couples TRBV11-2 to TRBJ2-2; 7 bases are shared with TRBD2. Germline assignment: CDR1 SGHAT and CDR2 FQNNGV. There are 14 residues in the CDR3. The V gene end was trimmed by 4 bases and the J gene end by 5 bases; junction bases not matched to a gene: 4. Here the CDR3 DNA reads TGTGCCAGCAGCTCCGGGGGGTTGACCGGGGAGCTGTTTTTT. It translates to CASSSGGLTGELFF.

The chain employs TRBV11-2 and TRBJ2-1, with 10 bases lining up with TRBD2. V shed 7 bases, J shed 4 bases, and the junction held 10 bases outside the gene matches. Germline V gene sequence: CDR1 SGHAT, CDR2 FQNNGV. The CDR3 sequence is 16 residues long. This CDR3 is CASTPEGTSEYNEQFF. The CDR3 coding sequence is TGTGCCAGCACCCCCGAAGGGACTAGCGAGTACAATGAGCAGTTCTTC.

The V and J genes are TRBV6-4 and TRBJ1-1, with TRBD1 matching over 7 bases. This CDR3 comprises 14 residues. CDR1 and CDR2 from the germline V gene are MRHNA and SNTAGT. After removal of 0 bases from V and 6 bases from J, the junction contained 4 bases not matched to a gene. Written as DNA, the CDR3 is TGTGCCAGCAGTGACTCCCAGGGGGGCGCTGAAGCTTTCTTT. Its translation is CASSDSQGGAEAFF.

A word on this clone: A much more abundant neighbour one base away suggests this may be a read error. V is TRBV7-8 and J is TRBJ2-1, with 10 bases lining up with TRBD2. The junction had 14 bases not matched to a gene; V was cut back by 4 bases and J by 11 bases. The germline gives CDR1 SGHVS, CDR2 FQNEAQ. This CDR3 has 16 residues. The CDR3 is CASSSRRGSGGSKQFF. The CDR3 coding sequence is TGTGCCAGCAGCTCCCGGCGGGGTAGCGGGGGGAGTAAGCAGTTCTTC.

The chain uses TRBV4-1 and TRBJ2-3, with 12 bases matching TRBD2. V was pared by 0 bases and J by 1 base, with 5 bases of the junction left unmatched. Germline-derived CDR1 and CDR2 are MGHRA and YSYEKL. The CDR3 has 18 residues. CDR3 region: CASSQEGTSGGRTDTQYF. The CDR3 DNA sequence: TGCGCCAGCAGCCAAGAGGGAACTAGCGGGGGGCGCACAGATACGCAGTATTTT.

This clone has just one count. J is TRBJ1-3 and V is TRBV6-5, with D tentatively TRBD1 (5 bases). V shed 5 bases and J shed 4 bases, with 9 bases lying between them. Per germline, CDR1 MNHEY and CDR2 SVGAGI. This CDR3 spans 13 amino acids. The CDR3 loop is CASSTQGGNTIYF. The DNA for the CDR3 is TGTGCCAGCAGTACGCAGGGAGGAAACACCATATATTTT.

The chain has TRBV2 and TRBJ1-2; D is perhaps TRBD1 (5 bases). The V and J ends lost 8 bases and 6 bases respectively, with 22 bases between them. CDR3 length: 15 residues. In germline, CDR1 is SNHLY, CDR2 FYNNEI. The CDR3 region has the DNA TGTGCCAGCGGGACGGGGATTTCAGTAGCGGATGGCTACACCTTC. This codes for CASGTGISVADGYTF.

The rearrangement joins TRBV4-1 to TRBJ2-7; TRBD2 is a possible D gene (6 bases). The V gene's germline CDR1 is MGHRA and CDR2 YSYEKL. The V and J ends lost 0 bases and 2 bases respectively, with 11 bases between them. CDR3 size: 15 residues. CDR3 nucleotides: TGCGCCAGCAGCCAAGACGCTAGCGTAACCTACGAGCAGTACTTC. This sequence encodes CASSQDASVTYEQYF.

This clone has a handful of counts. The chain uses TRBV5-4 and TRBJ1-5, with D unresolved. V lost 4 bases and J 0 bases, leaving 5 bases between the germline ends. The CDR3 covers 13 residues. Germline CDR1 reads SGHNT; CDR2 reads YYREEE (reference sequence). The CDR3 here is CASSRDSNQPQHF. CDR3 in DNA: TGTGCCAGCAGCCGGGATAGCAATCAGCCCCAGCATTTT.

By share of the sample, this clone is medium-sized. The rearrangement joins TRBV6-1 to TRBJ1-1, with D possibly matching TRBD1 (5 bases). Trimming shortened V by 1 base and J by 6 bases, and 9 bases separated the two germline ends. Germline loops: CDR1 MNHNS, CDR2 SASEGT. There are 13 residues in the CDR3. The CDR3, as DNA: TGTGCCAGCAGTGAAGTGACAGCCTCTGAAGCTTTCTTT. Translated, it gives CASSEVTASEAFF.

The chain joins TRBV7-8 to TRBJ2-2; TRBD2 agrees at 12 bases. The length of the CDR3 is 17 residues. CDR1 is SGHVS and CDR2 is FQNEAQ in the germline V gene. J was trimmed by 6 bases and V by 5 bases; bases with no gene match: 10. The CDR3 protein is CASSISSGLAGPGELFF. The CDR3 nucleotides read TGTGCCAGCAGCATCTCTTCGGGACTAGCGGGTCCCGGGGAGCTGTTTTTT.

This chain connects TRBV2 to TRBJ1-2, with D unclear. There are 15 residues in the CDR3. CDR1 SNHLY and CDR2 FYNNEI come from the germline V gene. V shed 3 bases and J shed 8 bases, with 19 bases lying between them. The CDR3 DNA reads TGTGCCAGCAGTGATATCCCAGGTTCTTCTGAAGGCTACACCTTC. The encoded protein is CASSDIPGSSEGYTF.

As for this clone: This sample also contains other DNA sequences that code for the same CDR3. The genes are TRBV9 and TRBJ2-7; possibly TRBD1 for D (6 bases). This CDR3 contains 15 residues. V was cut by 2 bases and J by 1 base, with 13 bases left in between. CDR1 is SGDLS, CDR2 YYNGEE, per germline. The CDR3 sequence is CASSVGQGDSYEQYF. The CDR3 DNA is TGTGCCAGCAGCGTGGGACAAGGTGATTCCTACGAGCAGTACTTC.

The gene calls are TRBV7-9 and TRBJ2-3; 7 positions agree with TRBD1. This CDR3 spans 17 amino acids. With 2 bases clipped from V and 0 bases from J, the junction kept 8 bases outside the gene matches. Germline V gene lookup returns CDR1 SEHNR and CDR2 FQNEAQ (reference sequence). The CDR3 loop is CASSLSPGTDSTDTQYF. As DNA, the CDR3 is TGTGCCAGCAGCTTATCTCCGGGGACAGATAGCACAGATACGCAGTATTTT. Drawing the rest from reference TRBV7-9 and TRBJ2-3, the complete variable domain is DTGVSQNPRHKITKRGQNVTFRCDPISEHNRLYWYRQTLGQGPEFLTYFQNEAQLEKSRLLSDRFSAERPKGSFSTLEIQRTEQGDSAMYLCASSLSPGTDSTDTQYFGPGTRLTVL.

V is TRBV5-1 and J is TRBJ2-7; possible D gene TRBD2, 5 bases. This CDR3 is 13 amino acids long. Germline CDR1 SGHRS, CDR2 YFSETQ. Trimming removed 1 base from V and 3 bases from J, with 8 bases in between. CDR3: CASSLRGFYEQYF. The CDR3 DNA follows: TGCGCCAGCAGCTTGCGGGGATTCTACGAGCAGTACTTC.

Note on this clone: This CDR3 is also generated by other DNA sequences in the sample. The V and J genes are TRBV9 and TRBJ2-1; possible D gene TRBD1, 6 bases. CDR3 length: 15 amino acids. Trimming removed 0 bases at V and 0 bases at J, with 7 bases between. The germline CDR1 and CDR2 sequences are SGDLS and YYNGEE. Written as DNA, the CDR3 is TGTGCCAGCAGCGTAGAGGACAGCTCCTACAATGAGCAGTTCTTC. Protein: CASSVEDSSYNEQFF.

Sample share makes this clone medium-sized. The chain is built from TRBV27 and TRBJ1-4, with TRBD1 as a possible D gene (5 bases). Germline CDR1 MNHEY, CDR2 SMNVEV (reference sequence). V shed 0 bases and J shed 6 bases, with 11 bases lying between them. The length of the CDR3 is 15 residues. CDR3 sequence (DNA): TGTGCCAGCAGTTTATCTGGGGACTTCGATGAAAAACTGTTTTTT. Amino acid sequence: CASSLSGDFDEKLFF.

V usage is TRBV6-4 and J usage is TRBJ2-6; D is unclear. V dropped 5 bases and J dropped 0 bases, with 5 bases sitting between them. Germline V gene lookup returns CDR1 MRHNA and CDR2 SNTAGT. The CDR3 spans 14 residues. The CDR3 spells CASSNSSGANVLTF. The CDR3 DNA sequence: TGTGCCAGCAGTAATAGCTCTGGGGCCAACGTCCTGACTTTC.

Written as DNA, the CDR3 is TGTGCCAGTCACCGGACAGGCATCTCTGGAAACACCATATATTTT. Amino acid sequence: CASHRTGISGNTIYF. V and J are TRBV2 and TRBJ1-3; 7 bases line up with TRBD1. Germline assignment: CDR1 SNHLY and CDR2 FYNNEI. CDR3 length: 15 amino acids. The ends lost 9 bases at V and 0 bases at J; junction bases unmatched: 8.

V is TRBV5-1 and J is TRBJ2-7; D remains ambiguous. V was pared by 0 bases and J by 4 bases, with 14 bases between. The CDR3 runs 15 residues. CDR1 and CDR2 (germline): SGHRS, YFSETQ. The CDR3 spells CASSLELSRMYEQYF. CDR3 in DNA: TGCGCCAGCAGCTTGGAATTAAGCAGGATGTACGAGCAGTACTTC.

J is TRBJ1-1 and V is TRBV5-5, with 9 bases lining up with TRBD1. Germline assignment: CDR1 SGHKS and CDR2 YYEKEE (reference sequence). V shed 2 bases and J 4 bases; nucleotides not matched to a gene: 9. This CDR3 spans 16 amino acids. The CDR3 nucleotides read TGTGCCAGCAGCTTTGGGACAGGGAGGTTTGGCACTGAAGCTTTCTTT. Translated, it gives CASSFGTGRFGTEAFF.

J is TRBJ1-3 and V is TRBV6-1, with 8 bases matching TRBD1. The germline V gene encodes CDR1 MNHNS and CDR2 SASEGT. J was trimmed by 0 bases and V by 1 base; bases with no gene match: 5. This CDR3 is 17 amino acids long. The CDR3 coding sequence is TGTGCCAGCAGTGAAGGGACAGGGAGGTCCTCTGGAAACACCATATATTTT. Its protein product is CASSEGTGRSSGNTIYF.